The 10 T cell receptor beta chains presented below share a single source sample, sequenced in a study of T-cell memory formation after mild COVID-19. TCRdb re-derived calls from the 5' RACE reads in MiXCR, one entry per CDR3 protein. The repertoire consists of 200,000 or so distinct CDR3 sequences, with approximately 16% occurring once and the leading ten covering approximately 2.1%. Sequencing was carried out using PBMCs or a T cell subset sorted from them (not recorded which). These receptors originate from an adult woman who had mild COVID-19 (a few samples of this study predate the infection). Cell type and time point are not known.

This clonotype turned up a few times. V and J are TRBV6-2 or TRBV6-3 and TRBJ1-1, with D perhaps TRBD1 (6 bases). V lost 2 bases to trimming and J lost 0 bases, with 28 bases between them. The CDR3 extends over 21 amino acids. The V gene's germline CDR1 is MNHEY and CDR2 SVGEGT. This chain's CDR3 is CASSYRVIGGRFALVNTEAFF. In nucleotides, the CDR3 is TGTGCCAGCAGTTACCGGGTGATCGGGGGCCGGTTCGCACTAGTGAACACTGAAGCTTTCTTT.

V and J are TRBV10-2 and TRBJ1-2; TRBD1 matches 8 bases. Germline assignment: CDR1 WSHSY and CDR2 SAAADI. With 10 bases clipped from V and 6 bases from J, the junction kept 7 bases outside the gene matches. The CDR3 totals 12 residues. This CDR3 reads CAIADRVDGYTF. DNA of the CDR3: TGCGCCATCGCGGACAGGGTCGATGGCTACACCTTC.

V usage is TRBV2 and J usage is TRBJ1-4, with unresolved D. Germline CDR1 reads SNHLY; CDR2 reads FYNNEI. The CDR3 has 13 amino acids. The V end was cut by 6 bases, the J end by 8 bases, with 13 bases between. Written as DNA, the CDR3 is TGTGCCAGCAGCCCCCGCCCACGGGAAAAACTGTTTTTT. Its translation: CASSPRPREKLFF.

In this sample, this clonotype turned up a few times. The chain is built from TRBV29-1 and TRBJ2-1; D is unclear. The germline V gene has CDR1 SQVTM and CDR2 ANQGSEA. Trimming pared 0 bases from V and 9 bases from J, leaving 12 bases between. This CDR3 contains 13 residues. The CDR3, as DNA: TGCAGCGTTGAAGATCTTTACACGGGTGAGCAGTTCTTC. Its translation: CSVEDLYTGEQFF.

V usage is TRBV18 and J usage is TRBJ2-1; TRBD2 agrees at 11 bases. Losses at the gene ends were 7 bases for V and 7 bases for J; bases not matched to a gene: 6. The germline V gene encodes CDR1 KGHSH and CDR2 LQKENI. The CDR3 runs 14 residues. The CDR3 reads CASCELAGVNEQFF. CDR3 DNA sequence: TGTGCCAGCTGCGAACTAGCGGGGGTTAATGAGCAGTTCTTC.

The CDR3 region is CASSFRPGPTGGEADTQYF. The CDR3 coding sequence is TGCGCCAGCAGCTTTCGTCCCGGCCCCACAGGGGGTGAAGCAGATACGCAGTATTTT. The gene calls are TRBV5-1 and TRBJ2-3; 8 bases are shared with TRBD1. Trimming removed 2 bases from V and 4 bases from J; junction bases left unmatched: 18. Per the germline V gene, CDR1 is SGHRS and CDR2 is YFSETQ. The CDR3 runs 19 residues.

Many counts were recorded for this clonotype. The chain combines TRBV20-1 with TRBJ2-1, with 15 bases matching TRBD2. The CDR3 runs 14 residues. Germline CDR1 DFQATT, CDR2 SNEGSKA (reference sequence). With V trimmed by 6 bases and J by 9 bases, 6 bases remained unmatched. The CDR3 nucleotides read TGCAGTGCGCCCGGGACTAGCGGGAGGTTTGAGCAGTTCTTC. Its translation is CSAPGTSGRFEQFF.

This clonotype was picked up one time. This chain links TRBV7-2 with TRBJ2-2; 12 positions match TRBD2. V shed 5 bases and J 5 bases; nucleotides not matched to a gene: 6. The CDR3 spans 16 residues. Germline-derived CDR1 and CDR2 are SGHTA and FQGNSA. DNA of the CDR3: TGTGCCAGCAGCAGAGTAGGACTAGCGGGGACCGGGGAGCTGTTTTTT. Its protein product is CASSRVGLAGTGELFF.

The V gene is TRBV5-4, the J gene TRBJ2-3, with 8 bases aligning to TRBD2. The germline V gene encodes CDR1 SGHNT and CDR2 YYREEE (reference sequence). V dropped 1 base and J dropped 2; count of bases not matched to a gene: 9. The CDR3 consists of 17 residues. DNA of the CDR3: TGTGCCAGCAGCTTGTATCTTAGCGGGGCGATCACAGATACGCAGTATTTT. Translating gives CASSLYLSGAITDTQYF.

This clonotype was counted a few times. One end of the junction varies from germline; a read error may be responsible. The chain links TRBV7-2 to TRBJ2-7; 8 bases map to TRBD2. The CDR3 spans 13 residues. Germline V gene lookup returns CDR1 SGHTA and CDR2 FQGNSA. The DNA for the CDR3 is TGTGCCAGCAGCCCCCTCCCGGGGGGGGAGCGGTACTTC. This sequence encodes CASSPLPGGERYF.